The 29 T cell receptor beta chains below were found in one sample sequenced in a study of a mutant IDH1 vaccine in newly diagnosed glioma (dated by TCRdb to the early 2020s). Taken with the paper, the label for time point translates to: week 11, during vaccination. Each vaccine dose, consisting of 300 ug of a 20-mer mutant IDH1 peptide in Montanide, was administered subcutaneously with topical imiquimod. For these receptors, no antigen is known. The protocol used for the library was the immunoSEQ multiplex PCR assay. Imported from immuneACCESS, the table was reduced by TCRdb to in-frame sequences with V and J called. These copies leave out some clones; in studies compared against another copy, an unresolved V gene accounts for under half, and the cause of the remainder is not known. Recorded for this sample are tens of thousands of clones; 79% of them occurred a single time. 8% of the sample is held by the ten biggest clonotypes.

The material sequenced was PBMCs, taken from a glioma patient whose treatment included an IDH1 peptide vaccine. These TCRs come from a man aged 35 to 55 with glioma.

CDR3 protein: CASSLAGEGPFGEKLFF. DNA for the CDR3: TGTGCCAGCAGCTTAGCAGGGGAAGGCCCTTTTGGGGAAAAACTGTTTTTT. The rearrangement joins TRBV7-9 to TRBJ1-4; maybe TRBD1 (5 bases). CDR3 length equals 17 residues. Germline CDR1 SEHNR, CDR2 FQNEAQ (reference sequence). Trimming cost V 0 bases and J 8 bases, with 19 bases left between them.

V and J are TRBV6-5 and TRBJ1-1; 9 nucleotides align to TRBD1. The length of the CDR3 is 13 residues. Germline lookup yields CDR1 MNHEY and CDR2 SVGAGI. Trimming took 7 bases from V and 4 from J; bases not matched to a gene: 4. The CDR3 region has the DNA TGTGCCAGCAATATACAGGGGGCCACTGAAGCTTTCTTT. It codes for CASNIQGATEAFF.

As DNA, the CDR3 is TGTGCCACCAGCAGAACAGTGGAAGAAAAACTGTTTTTT. This encodes CATSRTVEEKLFF. This chain connects TRBV15 to TRBJ1-4; unclear D gene. The CDR3 extends over 13 amino acids. Germline V gene sequence: CDR1 LNHNV, CDR2 YYDKDF (reference sequence). V shed 2 bases and J shed 8 bases, with 9 bases lying between them.

The CDR3 DNA follows: TGTGCCAGTAGCTCGCACGGCTCCTACGAGCAGTACTTC. It yields the protein CASSSHGSYEQYF. The chain is built from TRBV19 and TRBJ2-7, with D hard to call. The germline gives CDR1 LNHDA, CDR2 SQIVND (reference sequence). The CDR3 has 13 amino acids. V lost 6 bases and J lost 0, with 9 bases in between.

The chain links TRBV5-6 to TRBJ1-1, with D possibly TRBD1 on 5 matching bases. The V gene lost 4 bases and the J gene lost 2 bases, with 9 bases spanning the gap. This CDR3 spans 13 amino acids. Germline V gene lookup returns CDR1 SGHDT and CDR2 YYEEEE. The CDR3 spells CASSPRGNTEAFF. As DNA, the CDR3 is TGTGCCAGCAGCCCAAGGGGAAACACTGAAGCTTTCTTT.

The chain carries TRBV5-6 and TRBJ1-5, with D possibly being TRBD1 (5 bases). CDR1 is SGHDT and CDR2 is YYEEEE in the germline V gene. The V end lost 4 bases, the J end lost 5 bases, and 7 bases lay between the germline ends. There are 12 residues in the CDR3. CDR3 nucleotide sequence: TGTGCCAGCAGCCTACAGGATCAGCCCCAGCATTTT. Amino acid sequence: CASSLQDQPQHF. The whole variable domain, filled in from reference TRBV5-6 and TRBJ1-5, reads DAGVTQSPTHLIKTRGQQVTLRCSPKSGHDTVSWYQQALGQGPQFIFQYYEEEERQRGNFPDRFSGHQFPNYSSELNVNALLLGDSALYLCASSLQDQPQHFGDGTRLSIL.

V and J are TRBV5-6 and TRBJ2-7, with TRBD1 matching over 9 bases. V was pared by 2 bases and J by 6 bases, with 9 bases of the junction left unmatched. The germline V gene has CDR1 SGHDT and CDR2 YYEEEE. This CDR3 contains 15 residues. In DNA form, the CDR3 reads TGTGCCAGCAGCTTCCGGGGCGGGACAGGGCTCGAGCAGTACTTC. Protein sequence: CASSFRGGTGLEQYF.

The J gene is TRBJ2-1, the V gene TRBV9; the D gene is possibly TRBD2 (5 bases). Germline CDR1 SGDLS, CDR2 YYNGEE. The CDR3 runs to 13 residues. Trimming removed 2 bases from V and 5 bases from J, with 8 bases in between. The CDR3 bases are TGTGCCAGCAGCGTGTCCGGGAACAATGAGCAGTTCTTC. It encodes CASSVSGNNEQFF. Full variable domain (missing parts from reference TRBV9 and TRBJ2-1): DSGVTQTPKHLITATGQRVTLRCSPRSGDLSVYWYQQSLDQGLQFLIQYYNGEERAKGNILERFSAQQFPDLHSELNLSSLELGDSALYFCASSVSGNNEQFFGPGTRLTVL.

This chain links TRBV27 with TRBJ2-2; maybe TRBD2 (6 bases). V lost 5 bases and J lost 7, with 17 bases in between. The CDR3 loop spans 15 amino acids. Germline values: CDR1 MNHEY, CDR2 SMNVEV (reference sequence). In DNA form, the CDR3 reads TGTGCCAGCAGTGGCCCGGGACTGGTGGGCGGGGAGCTGTTTTTT. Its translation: CASSGPGLVGGELFF.

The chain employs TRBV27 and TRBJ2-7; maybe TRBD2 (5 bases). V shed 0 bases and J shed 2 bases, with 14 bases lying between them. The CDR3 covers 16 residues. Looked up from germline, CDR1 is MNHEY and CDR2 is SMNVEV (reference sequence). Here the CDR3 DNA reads TGTGCCAGCAGTTTATCAGCGGACGGAGTGACCTACGAGCAGTACTTC. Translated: CASSLSADGVTYEQYF.

Written as DNA, the CDR3 is TGCGCCAGCAGCCAAGGTTCGGGCGGTACCGTCAATGAGCAGTTCTTC. This codes for CASSQGSGGTVNEQFF. The V call is TRBV4-3, the J call TRBJ2-1; D remains unclear. This CDR3 contains 16 residues. Germline V CDR1 and CDR2: LGHNA, YSLEER. The germline V and J ends were trimmed by 1 base and 6 bases, with 16 bases remaining between them.

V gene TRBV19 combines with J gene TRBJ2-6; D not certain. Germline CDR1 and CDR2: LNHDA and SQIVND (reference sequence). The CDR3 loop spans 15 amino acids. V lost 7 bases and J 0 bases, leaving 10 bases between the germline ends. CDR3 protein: CASTNGVSGANVLTF. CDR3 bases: TGTGCCAGTACCAACGGAGTCTCTGGGGCCAACGTCCTGACTTTC.

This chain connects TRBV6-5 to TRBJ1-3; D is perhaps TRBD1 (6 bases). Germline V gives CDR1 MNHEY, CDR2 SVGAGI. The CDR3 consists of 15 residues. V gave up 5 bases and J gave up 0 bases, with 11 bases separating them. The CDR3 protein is CASSTDRISGNTIYF. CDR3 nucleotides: TGTGCCAGCAGTACCGACAGGATCTCTGGAAACACCATATATTTT.

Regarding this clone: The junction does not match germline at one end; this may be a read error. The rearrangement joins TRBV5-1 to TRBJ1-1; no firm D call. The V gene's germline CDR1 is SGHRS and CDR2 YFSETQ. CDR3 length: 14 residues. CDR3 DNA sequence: TGTGCCAGCAGCATCGGCCCAGGAGACACTGAAGCTTTCTTT. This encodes CASSIGPGDTEAFF.

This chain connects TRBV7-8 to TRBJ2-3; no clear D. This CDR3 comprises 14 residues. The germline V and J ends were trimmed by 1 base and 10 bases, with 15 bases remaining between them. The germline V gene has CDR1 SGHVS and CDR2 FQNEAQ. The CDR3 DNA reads TGTGCCAGCAGCTTAGGATTGACACTTGATGCGCAGTATTTT. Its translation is CASSLGLTLDAQYF.

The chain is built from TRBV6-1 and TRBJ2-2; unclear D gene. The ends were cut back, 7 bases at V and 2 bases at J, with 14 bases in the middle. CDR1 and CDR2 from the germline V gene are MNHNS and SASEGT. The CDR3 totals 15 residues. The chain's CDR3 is CASIKISPNTGELFF. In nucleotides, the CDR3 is TGTGCCAGCATAAAAATAAGTCCTAACACCGGGGAGCTGTTTTTT.

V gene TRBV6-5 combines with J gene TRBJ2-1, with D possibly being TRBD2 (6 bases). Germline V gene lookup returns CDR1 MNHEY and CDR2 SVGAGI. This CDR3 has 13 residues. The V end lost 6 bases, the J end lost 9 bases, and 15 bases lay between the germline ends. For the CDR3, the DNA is TGTGCCAGCAGCCCCGGAGGGCCGGGTGAGCAGTTCTTC. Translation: CASSPGGPGEQFF.

The CDR3 DNA reads as TGTGCCAGCAGGGGACAGGGGGAAGAGAATGGCTACACCTTC. This gives the protein CASRGQGEENGYTF. The rearrangement joins TRBV28 to TRBJ1-2; 11 positions match TRBD1. V gave up 6 bases and J gave up 6 bases; unmatched junction bases: 6. From germline, CDR1 is MDHEN and CDR2 SYDVKM. The CDR3 has 14 residues.

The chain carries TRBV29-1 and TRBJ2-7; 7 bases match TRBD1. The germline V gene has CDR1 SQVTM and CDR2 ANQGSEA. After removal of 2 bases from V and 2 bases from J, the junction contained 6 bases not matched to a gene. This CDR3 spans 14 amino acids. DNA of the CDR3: TGCAGCGTTGAACTTTTGGACAGGCCCTACGAGCAGTACTTC. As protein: CSVELLDRPYEQYF.

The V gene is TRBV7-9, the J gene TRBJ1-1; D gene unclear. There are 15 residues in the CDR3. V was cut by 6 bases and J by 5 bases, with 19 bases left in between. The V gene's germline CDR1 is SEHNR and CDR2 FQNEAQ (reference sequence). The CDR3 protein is CASRGGVWGVTEAFF. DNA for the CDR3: TGTGCCAGCAGGGGTGGTGTTTGGGGTGTGACTGAAGCTTTCTTT.

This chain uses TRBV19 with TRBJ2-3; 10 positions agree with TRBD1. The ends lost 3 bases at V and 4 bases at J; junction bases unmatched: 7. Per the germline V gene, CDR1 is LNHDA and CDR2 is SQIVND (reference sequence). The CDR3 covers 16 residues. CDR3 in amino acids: CASSMGQGIWADTQYF. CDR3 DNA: TGTGCCAGTAGTATGGGACAGGGGATATGGGCAGATACGCAGTATTTT.

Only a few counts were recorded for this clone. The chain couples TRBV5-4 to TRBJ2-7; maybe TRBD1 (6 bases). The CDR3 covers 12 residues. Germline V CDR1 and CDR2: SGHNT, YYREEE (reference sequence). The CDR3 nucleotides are TGTGCCAGCAGCTCCTGGGCAGGGGAGATGGAGGTC. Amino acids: CASSSWAGEMEV.

In nucleotides, the CDR3 is TGCGCCAGCAGTGCCAGACTAGCGGGAGACCACGAGCAGTACTTC. Translated, it gives CASSARLAGDHEQYF. The chain is built from TRBV10-1 and TRBJ2-7; 12 bases are shared with TRBD2. Trimming cost V 4 bases and J 5 bases; bases outside gene matches: 6. The CDR3 is made up of 15 amino acids. Germline V gives CDR1 WNHNN, CDR2 SYGVQD (reference sequence).

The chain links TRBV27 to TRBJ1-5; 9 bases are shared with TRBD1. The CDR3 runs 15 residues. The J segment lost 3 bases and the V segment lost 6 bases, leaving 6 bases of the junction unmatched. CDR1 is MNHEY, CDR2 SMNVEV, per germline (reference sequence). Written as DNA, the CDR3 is TGTGCCAGCAGAAGGACAGGGGCAAACAATCAGCCCCAGCATTTT. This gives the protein CASRRTGANNQPQHF.

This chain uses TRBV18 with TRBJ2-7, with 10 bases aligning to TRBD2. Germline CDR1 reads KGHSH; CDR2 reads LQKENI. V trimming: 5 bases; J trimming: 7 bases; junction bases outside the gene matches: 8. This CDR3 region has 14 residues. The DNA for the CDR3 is TGTGCCAGCTCATCCAGCGGGAGGGCCTCTGAGCAGTACGTC. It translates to CASSSSGRASEQYV.

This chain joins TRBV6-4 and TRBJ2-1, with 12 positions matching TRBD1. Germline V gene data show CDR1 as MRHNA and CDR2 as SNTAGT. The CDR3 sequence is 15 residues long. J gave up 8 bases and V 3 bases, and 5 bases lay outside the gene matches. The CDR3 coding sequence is TGTGCCAGCAGTGAGTCGGGACAGGGGGCCCATGAGCAGTTCTTC. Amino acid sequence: CASSESGQGAHEQFF.

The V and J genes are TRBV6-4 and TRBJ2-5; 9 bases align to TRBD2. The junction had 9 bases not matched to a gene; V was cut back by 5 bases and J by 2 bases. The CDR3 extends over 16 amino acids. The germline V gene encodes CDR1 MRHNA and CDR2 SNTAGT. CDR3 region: CASSLSGRGGQETQYF. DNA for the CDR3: TGTGCCAGCAGTCTTAGCGGGAGAGGAGGGCAAGAGACCCAGTACTTC.

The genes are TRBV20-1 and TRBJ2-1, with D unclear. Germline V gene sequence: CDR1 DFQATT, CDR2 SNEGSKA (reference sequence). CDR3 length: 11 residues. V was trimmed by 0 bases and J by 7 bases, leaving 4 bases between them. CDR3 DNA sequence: TGCAGTGCTAGAGATCTTAATGAGCAGTTCTTC. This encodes CSARDLNEQFF.

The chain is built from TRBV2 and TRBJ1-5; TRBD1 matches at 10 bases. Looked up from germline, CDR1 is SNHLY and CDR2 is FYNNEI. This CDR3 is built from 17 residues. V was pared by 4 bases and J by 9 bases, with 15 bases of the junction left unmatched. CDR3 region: CASSVETGTGARRPQHF. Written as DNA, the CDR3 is TGTGCCAGCAGTGTTGAAACCGGGACAGGGGCTCGTCGGCCCCAGCATTTT.